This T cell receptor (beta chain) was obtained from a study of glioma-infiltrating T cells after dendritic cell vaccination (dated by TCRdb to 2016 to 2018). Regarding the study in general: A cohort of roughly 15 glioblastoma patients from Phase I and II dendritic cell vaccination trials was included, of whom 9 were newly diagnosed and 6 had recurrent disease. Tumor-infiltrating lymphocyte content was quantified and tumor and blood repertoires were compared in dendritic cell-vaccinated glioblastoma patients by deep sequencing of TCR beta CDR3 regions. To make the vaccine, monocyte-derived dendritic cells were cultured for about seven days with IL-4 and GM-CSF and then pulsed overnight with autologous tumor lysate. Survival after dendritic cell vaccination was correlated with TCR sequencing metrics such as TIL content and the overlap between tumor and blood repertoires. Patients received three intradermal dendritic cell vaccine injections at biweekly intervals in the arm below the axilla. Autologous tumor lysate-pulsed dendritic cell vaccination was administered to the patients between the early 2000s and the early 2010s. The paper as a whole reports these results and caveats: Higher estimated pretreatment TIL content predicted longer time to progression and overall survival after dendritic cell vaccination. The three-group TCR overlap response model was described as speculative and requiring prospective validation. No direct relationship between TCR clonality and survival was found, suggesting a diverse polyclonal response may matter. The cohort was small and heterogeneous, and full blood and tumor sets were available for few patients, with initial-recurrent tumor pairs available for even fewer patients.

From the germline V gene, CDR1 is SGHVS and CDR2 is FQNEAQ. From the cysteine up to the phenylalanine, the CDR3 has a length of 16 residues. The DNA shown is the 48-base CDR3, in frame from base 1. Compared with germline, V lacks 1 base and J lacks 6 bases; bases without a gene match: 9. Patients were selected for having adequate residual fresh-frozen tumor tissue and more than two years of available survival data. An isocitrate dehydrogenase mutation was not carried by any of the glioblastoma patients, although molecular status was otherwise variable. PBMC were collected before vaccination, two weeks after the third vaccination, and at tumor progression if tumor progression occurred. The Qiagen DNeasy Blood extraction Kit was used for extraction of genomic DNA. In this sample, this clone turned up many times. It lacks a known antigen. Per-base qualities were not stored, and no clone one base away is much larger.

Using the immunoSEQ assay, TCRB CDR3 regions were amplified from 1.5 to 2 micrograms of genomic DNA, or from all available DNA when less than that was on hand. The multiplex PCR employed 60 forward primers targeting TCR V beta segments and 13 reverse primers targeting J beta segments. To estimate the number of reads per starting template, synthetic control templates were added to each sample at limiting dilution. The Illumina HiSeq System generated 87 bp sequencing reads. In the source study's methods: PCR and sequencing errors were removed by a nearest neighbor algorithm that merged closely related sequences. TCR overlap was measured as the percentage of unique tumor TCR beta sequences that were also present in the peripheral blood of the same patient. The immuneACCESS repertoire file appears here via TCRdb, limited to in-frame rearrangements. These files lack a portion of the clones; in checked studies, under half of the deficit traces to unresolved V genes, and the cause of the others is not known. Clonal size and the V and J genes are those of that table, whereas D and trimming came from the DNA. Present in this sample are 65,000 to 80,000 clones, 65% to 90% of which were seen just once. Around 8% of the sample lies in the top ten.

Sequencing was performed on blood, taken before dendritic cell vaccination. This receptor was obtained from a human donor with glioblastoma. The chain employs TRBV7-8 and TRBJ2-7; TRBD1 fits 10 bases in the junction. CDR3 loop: CASSLEGTGEGFEQYF. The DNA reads TGTGCCAGCAGCTTAGAGGGGACAGGGGAGGGGTTCGAGCAGTACTTC.